This T cell receptor beta chain was found in a study of CD8+ T cells in alopecia areata. Study-level information: Patients in the treated group were given tofacitinib by mouth, 5 to 10 mg twice a day. Regarding the study as a whole: In scalp and blood during tofacitinib, many expanded lesional clones persisted. Scalp samples also contribute reads from the resident alphabeta T cells found in normal skin. Clonality in the scalp and expanded CD8+ clones ranked among the top 100 were significantly decreased by tofacitinib.

RNA was extracted and reverse transcribed into cDNA as the sequencing template. TCRdb's copy holds only in-frame clones and misses some; the assay was immunoSEQ multiplex PCR. The sample lists about 210,000 clones, approximately 57% seen once, with roughly 1.5% in the top ten. The treatment: oral pan-JAK inhibitor, 5-10 mg twice daily. Comment on this clone: Its matching antigen is unknown.

With 9 bases removed from V and 0 bases from J, the gap between germline ends came to 15 bases. CDR1 is LNHNV, CDR2 YYDKDF, per germline (reference sequence). This CDR3 comprises 15 residues. Sample: CD4+ T cells sorted from blood, taken at week 4, from a patient treated with tofacitinib. The sequence was obtained from a human donor with alopecia areata. This chain uses TRBV15 with TRBJ2-1, with D tentatively TRBD2 (7 bases). Here the CDR3 reads CATDRGATSYNEQFF. The CDR3 DNA is TGTGCCACGGATCGGGGGGCCACCTCCTACAATGAGCAGTTCTTC.